This T cell receptor (beta chain) originates from a study of blood T cell repertoires in COVID-19 (TCRdb year 2020). Looking at the study overall: The collaborator samples originated in the United States, Italy and Spain and spanned the acute and convalescent phases of COVID-19. The prospective study material was composed of cDNA or gDNA derived from T cells, B-cell-depleted T cells, or PBMCs. The dataset comprised deeply sampled blood TCRbeta repertoires from subjects exposed to, actively infected with, or recovered from COVID-19. The repertoires were made available in a free public database intended to serve as a resource for research on the immune response to SARS-CoV-2. Samples were obtained from the ongoing ImmuneRACE study (first 160 participants) and from about 1,300 subjects provided by 6 global collaborators. Sample metadata almost always included a de-identified subject ID, COVID-19 status, age in years and sex. HLA class I and class II types, where available, came from metadata supplied by the sample provider rather than from assay-based typing. Findings and caveats that apply to the study as a whole: Clinical and demographic metadata were provided uncurated, with the amount varying by source and participant.

TCRbeta CDR3 regions were amplified from genomic DNA by means of the immunoSEQ Assay, a bias-controlled multiplex PCR. In the paper's pipeline: Within the assay, amplification of reference gene primers was used to estimate how many nucleated cells each sample contained. Sequence reads were collapsed and filtered to measure the absolute abundance of every unique TCRbeta CDR3 rearrangement. Productive Simpson clonality was computed per sample as the square root of Simpson's diversity index over productive rearrangements. The source is immuneACCESS, and TCRdb retained only in-frame sequences with V and J called. Part of the clones is not carried over; for the studies checked, unresolved V genes explain less than half of this, and the remainder is unexplained. For V, J and clone size, that table is used; D and trimming come from the DNA. The sample profile shows a few hundred thousand clones; around 90% of them were found once. The top ten clonotypes cover approximately 4.3% of the sample.

Remarks on this clone: The specificity of this receptor is unknown. No base qualities exist here, and no much larger clone lies one base off it.

Another Seattle source contributed samples from volunteer blood donors who had recovered from COVID-19. The collaborating institutions used their own protocols to collect whole blood in K2EDTA tubes. Collaborator samples were shipped for TCRbeta analysis as frozen whole blood, isolated PBMCs, or DNA extracted from either sample type. The germline V gene gives CDR1 as SNHLY and CDR2 as FYNNEI. Here V drops 6 bases and J drops 1 base, and the junction holds 8 bases not matched to any gene. Reading from cysteine to phenylalanine, the CDR3 counts 15 amino acids. The kept DNA is CDR3 alone, 45 bases in frame from the first base.

This receptor was identified in a man aged 55 to 69 who had recovered from COVID-19. The sample consisted of peripheral blood. Recombination linked TRBV2 to TRBJ2-7; the central 8 bases match TRBD1. The CDR3 reads CASRAGTGPSYEQYF. The DNA sequence is as follows: TGTGCCAGCAGGGCCGGGACAGGTCCTTCCTACGAGCAGTACTTC.